Below are 21 T cell receptor beta chains sequenced from a single sample in a study of shared clonotypes between healthy human individuals. The method was immunoSEQ multiplex PCR; TCRdb's version includes in-frame clones alone and lacks a portion of them. This table has some 2,100,000 clones, around 95% appearing once. Sequencing used naive CD4+ T cells sorted from blood. The subset is: CD45RA+ positively selected. These receptors were obtained from a man aged 18 to 30 in good health.

The V and J genes are TRBV4-1 and TRBJ1-6, with 7 bases fitting TRBD1. The CDR3 length is 15 residues. With V trimmed by 3 bases and J by 5 bases, 4 bases remained unmatched. CDR1 is MGHRA and CDR2 is YSYEKL in the germline V gene. The CDR3 loop is CASSQSGTDNSPLHF. CDR3 nucleotide sequence: TGCGCCAGCAGCCAGTCCGGGACAGATAATTCACCCCTCCACTTT.

This clone was picked up a small number of times. Other DNA sequences in the same sample also yield this CDR3. The V call is TRBV9, the J call TRBJ2-2; 9 bases align to TRBD1. In germline, CDR1 is SGDLS, CDR2 YYNGEE. The trim removed 5 bases at V and 1 base at J, leaving 0 bases unmatched. The CDR3 totals 14 residues. CDR3 DNA sequence: TGTGCCAGCAGGGGACAGGGGAACACCGGGGAGCTGTTTTTT. As protein: CASRGQGNTGELFF.

The chain uses TRBV30 and TRBJ2-4, with D uncertain. This CDR3 is 12 amino acids long. The germline CDR1 and CDR2 sequences are GTSNPN and SVGIG (reference sequence). V lost 4 bases to trimming and J lost 0 bases, with 4 bases between them. DNA for the CDR3: TGTGCCTGGACAAAAGCCAAAAACATTCAGTACTTC. Translation: CAWTKAKNIQYF. Supplemented by reference TRBV30 and TRBJ2-4, the full variable domain reads SQTIHQWPATLVQPVGSPLSLECTVEGTSNPNLYWYRQAAGRGLQLLFYSVGIGQISSEVPQNLSASRPQDRQFILSSKKLLLSDSGFYLCAWTKAKNIQYFGAGTRLSVL.

The chain is built from TRBV9 and TRBJ2-5; D could derive from TRBD1 or TRBD2 (5 bases each). Trimming cost V 4 bases and J 0 bases, with 16 bases left between them. This CDR3 is 16 amino acids long. Germline CDR1 and CDR2: SGDLS and YYNGEE. As DNA, the CDR3 is TGTGCCAGCAGCAGTTCCGGGACGGCGTACCAAGAGACCCAGTACTTC. This translates into CASSSSGTAYQETQYF.

The genes are TRBV19 and TRBJ1-4, with a possible D match to TRBD1 (5 bases). Germline loops: CDR1 LNHDA, CDR2 SQIVND (reference sequence). The V end was cut by 7 bases, the J end by 7 bases, with 7 bases between. CDR3 length: 11 amino acids. CDR3 coding DNA: TGTGCCAGTACGAGGGGTGAAAAACTGTTTTTT. This translates into CASTRGEKLFF.

The chain employs TRBV6-6 and TRBJ1-3; D perhaps matches TRBD1 (6 bases). Trimming shortened V by 6 bases and J by 7 bases, and 19 bases separated the two germline ends. The CDR3 contains 15 residues. CDR1 is MNHNY, CDR2 SVGAGI, per germline (reference sequence). The DNA for the CDR3 is TGTGCCAGCAGGATCCCAGGGGATGTTTGGAACACCATATATTTT. This gives the protein CASRIPGDVWNTIYF.

The chain links TRBV10-3 to TRBJ2-1; either TRBD1 or TRBD2 may supply D (5 bases each). Germline V lookup: CDR1 ENHRY, CDR2 SYGVKD. This CDR3 comprises 11 residues. DNA of the CDR3: TGTGGCATGGGGGACTACAATGAGCAGTTCTTC. Translation gives CGMGDYNEQFF.

This rearrangement joins TRBV2 to TRBJ1-2; the D gene is possibly TRBD1 (6 bases). CDR1 and CDR2 from the germline V gene are SNHLY and FYNNEI. The CDR3 runs 15 residues. Trimming stripped 2 bases from V and 6 bases from J, with 16 bases between. In DNA, the CDR3 is TGTGCCAGCAGTGAATTGACAGGCGTCTTGAATGGCTACACCTTC. Its protein is CASSELTGVLNGYTF.

With regard to this clone: Other DNA sequences in the sample encode the same CDR3. This chain joins TRBV18 and TRBJ1-6, with a possible D match to TRBD1 (6 bases). This CDR3 comprises 15 residues. Germline V lookup: CDR1 KGHSH, CDR2 LQKENI. V was pared by 6 bases and J by 2 bases, with 11 bases between. CDR3 region: CASSPGQTYNSPLHF. The CDR3 region has the DNA TGTGCCAGCTCTCCCGGACAGACCTATAATTCACCCCTCCACTTT.

The chain joins TRBV10-3 to TRBJ2-7; 9 bases align to TRBD1. CDR1 ENHRY and CDR2 SYGVKD come from the germline V gene. CDR3 size: 12 residues. The ends lost 6 bases at V and 5 bases at J; junction bases unmatched: 2. The CDR3 DNA reads as TGTGCCATCAGGGACAGGGGAGACGAGCAGTACTTC. Protein: CAIRDRGDEQYF.

This chain links TRBV5-6 with TRBJ2-5, with D unresolved. The CDR3 totals 13 residues. Germline-derived CDR1 and CDR2 are SGHDT and YYEEEE. V lost 2 bases and J 3 bases, leaving 8 bases between the germline ends. The CDR3 spells CASSFYKEETQYF. The CDR3 DNA reads TGTGCCAGCAGCTTTTATAAGGAAGAGACCCAGTACTTC.

The DNA of the CDR3 is TGTGCCAGCAGTCCTTGGGGAGGAAAAGAGACCCAGTACTTC. It yields the protein CASSPWGGKETQYF. This chain connects TRBV27 to TRBJ2-5, with TRBD2 as a possible D gene (6 bases). This CDR3 comprises 14 residues. Trimming removed 5 bases from V and 3 bases from J, with 13 bases in between. Germline loops: CDR1 MNHEY, CDR2 SMNVEV (reference sequence).

This chain links TRBV7-2 with TRBJ1-4; D remains ambiguous. Germline V gives CDR1 SGHTA, CDR2 FQGNSA. The CDR3 totals 14 residues. Deletions cut 1 base from V and 3 bases from J, with 6 bases between. The CDR3 loop is CASSLGGPNEKLFF. The CDR3 nucleotides read TGTGCCAGCAGCTTAGGAGGGCCTAATGAAAAACTGTTTTTT.

The CDR3 region is CASSEITGGGNEKLFF. Here the CDR3 DNA reads TGTGCCAGCAGCGAGATTACAGGGGGCGGTAATGAAAAACTGTTTTTT. The chain recombines TRBV7-9 with TRBJ1-4, with 9 bases identical to TRBD1. Germline V gives CDR1 SEHNR, CDR2 FQNEAQ (reference sequence). V lost 5 bases and J lost 4; bases outside the gene matches: 8. The CDR3 consists of 16 residues. The entire variable domain, with the rest obtained from reference TRBV7-9 and TRBJ1-4, is as follows: DTGVSQNPRHKITKRGQNVTFRCDPISEHNRLYWYRQTLGQGPEFLTYFQNEAQLEKSRLLSDRFSAERPKGSFSTLEIQRTEQGDSAMYLCASSEITGGGNEKLFFGSGTQLSVL.

The chain couples TRBV11-2 to TRBJ2-1; D is undetermined. CDR1 is SGHAT and CDR2 is FQNNGV in the germline V gene. V gave up 0 bases and J gave up 9 bases, with 9 bases separating them. This CDR3 has 13 residues. CDR3 in DNA: TGTGCCAGCAGCTTAGAAGGATTCGGTGAGCAGTTCTTC. Residues: CASSLEGFGEQFF.

This chain joins TRBV14 and TRBJ2-7; the D is unclear. V lost 3 bases and J lost 0, with 6 bases in between. The length of the CDR3 is 13 residues. The germline CDR1 and CDR2 sequences are SGHDN and FVKESK. The CDR3 loop reads CASSHTASYEQYF. Written as DNA, the CDR3 is TGTGCCAGCAGCCATACAGCCTCCTACGAGCAGTACTTC. The whole variable domain, filled in from reference TRBV14 and TRBJ2-7, reads EAGVTQFPSHSVIEKGQTVTLRCDPISGHDNLYWYRRVMGKEIKFLLHFVKESKQDESGMPNNRFLAERTGGTYSTLKVQPAELEDSGVYFCASSHTASYEQYFGPGTRLTVT.

The chain links TRBV19 to TRBJ2-5; TRBD2 might be the D (6 bases). The CDR3 covers 14 residues. V was pared by 7 bases and J by 4 bases, with 16 bases between. The germline CDR1 and CDR2 sequences are LNHDA and SQIVND (reference sequence). The CDR3 DNA reads TGTGCCAGTACCGACTCCGCCGGGGGAGAGACCCAGTACTTC. It yields the protein CASTDSAGGETQYF.

This clone has a single count. The chain employs TRBV29-1 and TRBJ1-1; TRBD1 might be the D (6 bases). The CDR3 covers 13 residues. Germline V gene lookup returns CDR1 SQVTM and CDR2 ANQGSEA. The germline V and J ends were trimmed by 7 bases and 10 bases, with 22 bases remaining between them. For the CDR3, the DNA is TGCAGCGCTGTGGGGGGCGGCGGGTCGGGAGCTTTCTTT. Translating it yields CSAVGGGGSGAFF.

The gene calls are TRBV5-1 and TRBJ2-1, with TRBD1 matching 8 bases. Trimming removed 0 bases from V and 7 bases from J; junction bases left unmatched: 9. This CDR3 is 16 amino acids long. Germline CDR1 SGHRS, CDR2 YFSETQ. The CDR3 DNA sequence: TGCGCCAGCAGCTTGGAAGTGGGACAGGCGGGAAATGAGCAGTTCTTC. This translates into CASSLEVGQAGNEQFF.

With regard to this clone: Other DNA sequences in this sample translate to the same CDR3. The J gene is TRBJ2-7, the V gene TRBV6-5, with TRBD1 matching over 11 bases. Germline CDR1 reads MNHEY; CDR2 reads SVGAGI. The CDR3 spans 15 residues. After removal of 2 bases from V and 1 base from J, the junction contained 1 base not matched to a gene. CDR3 sequence reads: CASSYRDRGSYEQYF. CDR3 DNA: TGTGCCAGCAGTTACCGGGACAGGGGGTCCTACGAGCAGTACTTC.

On this clone itself: Different DNA sequences within this sample yield the same CDR3. The J gene is TRBJ1-1, the V gene TRBV9; D is unresolved. This CDR3 spans 13 amino acids. Germline CDR1 and CDR2: SGDLS and YYNGEE. Trimming stripped 2 bases from V and 4 bases from J, with 9 bases between. The CDR3 loop reads CASSVGRGTEAFF. DNA for the CDR3: TGTGCCAGCAGCGTTGGAAGAGGCACTGAAGCTTTCTTT.